This paragraph reports one TCR beta chain. Its antigen is undetermined. Time point defined: persistent/refractory GD, antithyroid drugs over 5 years with positive TRAb. Extracted PBMC RNA gave rise to the TCR library. The guidelines of the American Thyroid Association were the basis for diagnosing Graves' disease. Trimming shortened V by 0 bases and J by 10 bases, and 10 bases separated the two germline ends. Germline-derived CDR1 and CDR2 are DFQATT and SNEGSKA (reference sequence). The CDR3 has 12 residues. This entry is derived from a study of regulatory T cells in long-lasting Graves disease. Study-wide background: Over 5 years of antithyroid drugs with positive TSH receptor antibodies was taken to mean persistent Graves' disease.

Study conclusions and caveats: Those with persistent Graves' had less TCR diversity than newly diagnosed patients. Persistent disease preferred TRBV28, TRBJ1-2 and TRBJ2-5.

According to the study, TCR beta libraries were built with iRepertoire HTBI primers and CDR3-region Arm-PCR. Each CDR3 protein gets one entry after TCRdb re-called the multiplex PCR reads with MiXCR. The table lists more than 350,000 distinct CDR3 sequences, around 20% of them singletons. The sample was peripheral blood mononuclear cells (PBMCs), taken when the disease was refractory, from a patient treated with antithyroid drugs. The chain carries TRBV20-1 and TRBJ2-1; D is possibly TRBD1 (6 bases). The sequence derives from a female donor with Graves disease. CDR3 amino acids: CSARDLDREQFF. The CDR3, as DNA: TGCAGTGCTAGAGATCTCGACAGGGAGCAGTTCTTC.